The clone carrying this T cell receptor beta chain was recorded only once. Profiled with immunoSEQ multiplex PCR; TCRdb holds only in-frame clones, not every one. Of roughly 300,000 clones in the sample, over 75% were seen once. This specimen belongs to a study of blood T cell repertoires in COVID-19. Background on the study: Material from acute and convalescent COVID-19 was sourced from the United States, Italy and Spain.

Per the germline V gene, CDR1 is LNHNV and CDR2 is YYDKDF (reference sequence). The CDR3 sequence is 16 residues long. V shed 1 base and J shed 0 bases, with 12 bases lying between them. Material for sequencing was peripheral blood. This TCR came from a woman aged 25 to 45 with COVID-19, enrolled during active disease. The chain carries TRBV15 and TRBJ1-1; TRBD1 might be the D (6 bases). CDR3 in DNA: TGTGCCACCAGCAGAGTTCCCAGGGGACTGAACACTGAAGCTTTCTTT. As protein: CATSRVPRGLNTEAFF.